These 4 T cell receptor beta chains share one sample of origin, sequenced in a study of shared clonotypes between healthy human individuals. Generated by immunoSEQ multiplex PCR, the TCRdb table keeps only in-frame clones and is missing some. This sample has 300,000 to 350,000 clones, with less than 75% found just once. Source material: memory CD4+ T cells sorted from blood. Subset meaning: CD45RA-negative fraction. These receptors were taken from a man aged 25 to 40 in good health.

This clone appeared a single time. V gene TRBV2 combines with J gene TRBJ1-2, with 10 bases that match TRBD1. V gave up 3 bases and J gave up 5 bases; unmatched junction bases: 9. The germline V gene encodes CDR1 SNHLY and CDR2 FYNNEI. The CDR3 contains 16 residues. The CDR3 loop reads CASSEKTGGMGYGYTF. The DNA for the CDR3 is TGTGCCAGCAGTGAGAAGACAGGGGGCATGGGATATGGCTACACCTTC.

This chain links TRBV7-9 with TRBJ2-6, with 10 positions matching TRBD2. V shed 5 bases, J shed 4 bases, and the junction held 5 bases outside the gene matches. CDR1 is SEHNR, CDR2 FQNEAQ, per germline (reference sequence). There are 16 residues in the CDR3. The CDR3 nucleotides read TGTGCCAGCAGCGGACTAGCGGTCCTGGGGGCCAACGTCCTGACTTTC. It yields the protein CASSGLAVLGANVLTF.

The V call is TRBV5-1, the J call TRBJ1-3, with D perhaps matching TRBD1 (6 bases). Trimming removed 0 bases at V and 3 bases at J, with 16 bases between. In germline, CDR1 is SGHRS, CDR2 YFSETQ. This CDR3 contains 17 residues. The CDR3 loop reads CASSLGPQGSIGNTIYF. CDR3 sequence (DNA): TGCGCCAGCAGCTTGGGGCCCCAGGGGTCGATTGGAAACACCATATATTTT.

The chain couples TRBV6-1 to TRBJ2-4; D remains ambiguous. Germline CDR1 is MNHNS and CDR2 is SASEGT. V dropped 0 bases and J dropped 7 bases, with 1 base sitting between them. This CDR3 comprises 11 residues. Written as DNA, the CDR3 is TGTGCCAGCAGTGAAGCGAACATTCAGTACTTC. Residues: CASSEANIQYF.